A single sample is the source of the 5 T cell receptor beta chains below, sequenced in a study of blood T cell repertoires in COVID-19. Using immunoSEQ multiplex PCR, the repertoire was profiled, and TCRdb retains in-frame clones only, with some absent. Of some 300,000 clones in the sample, under 90% are singletons; the top ten hold over 8.5%. The sample consisted of PBMCs or T cells enriched from blood (not recorded which). The receptors were gathered from a woman between 25 and 40 years old who had recovered from COVID-19.

J is TRBJ1-1 and V is TRBV5-6, with D uncertain. Germline CDR1 SGHDT, CDR2 YYEEEE. The germline V and J ends were trimmed by 1 base and 1 base, with 5 bases remaining between them. The CDR3 is 13 residues long. CDR3 DNA sequence: TGTGCCAGCAGCTTGAGCAAGAACACTGAAGCTTTCTTT. Its protein is CASSLSKNTEAFF.

The table lists this clone with many counts. The gene calls are TRBV27 and TRBJ1-5; 10 nucleotides agree with TRBD1. CDR1 and CDR2 (germline): MNHEY, SMNVEV (reference sequence). With V trimmed by 3 bases and J by 0 bases, 8 bases remained unmatched. The CDR3 sequence is 18 residues long. CDR3 in amino acids: CASSLGRDRGCSNQPQHF. DNA of the CDR3: TGTGCCAGCAGTTTGGGCCGGGACAGGGGATGTAGCAATCAGCCCCAGCATTTT.

The chain recombines TRBV10-3 with TRBJ1-2, with D perhaps matching TRBD1 (5 bases). This CDR3 is 16 amino acids long. Germline V CDR1 and CDR2: ENHRY, SYGVKD. V gave up 0 bases and J gave up 0 bases, with 11 bases separating them. The CDR3 loop reads CAISESGRLANYGYTF. CDR3 sequence (DNA): TGTGCCATCAGTGAGTCGGGGCGCCTAGCTAACTATGGCTACACCTTC.

The chain combines TRBV2 with TRBJ2-4, with 10 bases lining up with TRBD2. The CDR3 runs 14 residues. Germline lookup yields CDR1 SNHLY and CDR2 FYNNEI. Trimming removed 7 bases from V and 8 bases from J; junction bases left unmatched: 8. CDR3 coding DNA: TGTGCCAGCACTCCTCTAGCGGGAGAGGACATTCAGTACTTC. This gives the protein CASTPLAGEDIQYF.

The chain links TRBV6-6 to TRBJ1-5; 8 positions match TRBD1. CDR3 size: 16 residues. Germline-derived CDR1 and CDR2 are MNHNY and SVGAGI (reference sequence). V lost 2 bases and J lost 4; bases outside the gene matches: 7. The CDR3 DNA is TGTGCCAGCAGTTACCCGACAGGGGAGGTTAATCAGCCCCAGCATTTT. It specifies CASSYPTGEVNQPQHF.